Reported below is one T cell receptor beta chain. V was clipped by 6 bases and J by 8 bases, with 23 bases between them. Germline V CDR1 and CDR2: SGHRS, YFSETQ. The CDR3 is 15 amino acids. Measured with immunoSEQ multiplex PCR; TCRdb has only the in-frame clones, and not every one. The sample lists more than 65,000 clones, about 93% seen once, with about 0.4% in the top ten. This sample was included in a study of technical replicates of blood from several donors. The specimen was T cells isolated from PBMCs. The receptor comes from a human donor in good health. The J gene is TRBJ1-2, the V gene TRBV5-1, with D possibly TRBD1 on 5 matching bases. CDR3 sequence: CASTSGWPGQGGYTF. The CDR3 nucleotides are TGCGCCAGCACCTCTGGGTGGCCAGGACAAGGGGGCTACACCTTC.